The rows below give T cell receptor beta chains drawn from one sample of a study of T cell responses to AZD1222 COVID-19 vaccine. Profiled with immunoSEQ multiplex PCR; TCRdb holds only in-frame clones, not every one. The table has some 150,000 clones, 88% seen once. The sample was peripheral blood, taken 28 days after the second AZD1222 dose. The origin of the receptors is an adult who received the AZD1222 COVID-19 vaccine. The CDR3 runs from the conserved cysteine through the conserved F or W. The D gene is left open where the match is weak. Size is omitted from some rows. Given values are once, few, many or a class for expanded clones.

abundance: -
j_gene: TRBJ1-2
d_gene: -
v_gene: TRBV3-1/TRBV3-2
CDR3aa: CASSQSSRDTLHTF
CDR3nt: TGTGCCAGCAGCCAATCCTCTCGGGACACCCTTCACACCTTC

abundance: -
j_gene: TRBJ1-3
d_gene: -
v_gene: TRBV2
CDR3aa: CASSAAFGNTIYF
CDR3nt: TGTGCCAGCAGTGCGGCATTCGGAAACACCATATATTTT

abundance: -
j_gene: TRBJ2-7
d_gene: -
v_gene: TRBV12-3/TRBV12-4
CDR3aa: CATAQGRADEQYF
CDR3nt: TGTGCCACCGCACAGGGAAGGGCCGACGAGCAGTACTTC

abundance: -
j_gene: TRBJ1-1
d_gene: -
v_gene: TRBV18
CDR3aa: CASSPPTSSRDTEAFF
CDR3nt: TGTGCCAGCTCACCACCGACATCGTCGAGGGACACTGAAGCTTTCTTT

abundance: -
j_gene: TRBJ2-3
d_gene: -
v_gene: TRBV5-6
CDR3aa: CASSSGREFRDTQYF
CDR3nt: TGTGCCAGCAGCTCGGGACGGGAGTTTCGGGATACGCAGTATTTT

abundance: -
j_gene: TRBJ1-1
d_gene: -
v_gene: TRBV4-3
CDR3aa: CASSQETGLGTEAFF
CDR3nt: TGCGCCAGCAGCCAAGAAACAGGGTTGGGCACTGAAGCTTTCTTT

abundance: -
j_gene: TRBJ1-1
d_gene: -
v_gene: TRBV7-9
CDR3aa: CASSPCLWMNTEAFF
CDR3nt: TGTGCCAGCAGCCCCTGTCTCTGGATGAACACTGAAGCTTTCTTT

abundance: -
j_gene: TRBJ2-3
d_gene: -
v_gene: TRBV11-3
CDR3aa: CASSFKQGGTDTQYF
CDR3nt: TGTGCCAGCAGCTTTAAACAGGGGGGGACAGATACGCAGTATTTT

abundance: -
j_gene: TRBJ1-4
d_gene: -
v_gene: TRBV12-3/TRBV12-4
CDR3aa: CASSSGVQEKLFF
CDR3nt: TGTGCCAGCAGTTCAGGCGTCCAGGAAAAACTGTTTTTT

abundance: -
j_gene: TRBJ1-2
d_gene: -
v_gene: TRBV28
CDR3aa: CASSLVKANYGYTF
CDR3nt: TGTGCCAGCAGTTTGGTGAAAGCTAACTATGGCTACACCTTC

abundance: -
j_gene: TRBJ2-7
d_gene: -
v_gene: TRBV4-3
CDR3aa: CASSQDLYYEQYF
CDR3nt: TGCGCCAGCAGCCAAGATCTGTACTACGAGCAGTACTTC

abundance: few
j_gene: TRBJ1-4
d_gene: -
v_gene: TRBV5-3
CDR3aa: CARSLLGKTATNEKLFF
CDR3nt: TGTGCCAGAAGCTTGCTTGGAAAGACTGCAACTAATGAAAAACTGTTTTTT

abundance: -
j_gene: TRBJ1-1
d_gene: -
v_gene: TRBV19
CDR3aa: CASSIDQGGARAFF
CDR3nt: TGTGCCAGTAGTATAGATCAAGGCGGCGCTAGGGCTTTCTTT

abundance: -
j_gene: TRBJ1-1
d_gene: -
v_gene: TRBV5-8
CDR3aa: CASSAVRNTEAFF
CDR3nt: TGTGCCAGCAGCGCGGTACGGAACACTGAAGCTTTCTTT

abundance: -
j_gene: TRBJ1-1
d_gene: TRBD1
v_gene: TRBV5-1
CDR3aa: CASSLGDRHTEAFF
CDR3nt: TGCGCCAGCAGCTTGGGGGACAGACACACTGAAGCTTTCTTT

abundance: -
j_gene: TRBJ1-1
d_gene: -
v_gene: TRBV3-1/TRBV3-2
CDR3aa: CASSQREGRGSFF
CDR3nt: TGTGCCAGCAGCCAACGGGAGGGGAGGGGATCCTTCTTT

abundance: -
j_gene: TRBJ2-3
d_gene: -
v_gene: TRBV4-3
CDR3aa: CASGPSRADTQYF
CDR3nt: TGCGCTTCCGGCCCAAGTCGGGCAGATACGCAGTATTTT

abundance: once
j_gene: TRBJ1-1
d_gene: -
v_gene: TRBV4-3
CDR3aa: CASSQETYTEAFF
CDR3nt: TGCGCCAGCAGCCAAGAAACCTACACTGAAGCTTTCTTT

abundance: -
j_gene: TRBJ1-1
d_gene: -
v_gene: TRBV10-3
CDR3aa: CAISSQGGNTEAFF
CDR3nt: TGTGCCATCAGTTCGCAGGGAGGGAACACTGAAGCTTTCTTT

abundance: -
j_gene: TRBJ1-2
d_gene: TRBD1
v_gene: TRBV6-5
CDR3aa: CASQGGNYGYTF
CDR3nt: TGTGCCAGCCAGGGGGGGAACTATGGCTACACCTTC

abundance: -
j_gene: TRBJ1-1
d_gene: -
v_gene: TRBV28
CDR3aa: CASSFFRTSGSEAFF
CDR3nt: TGTGCCAGCAGTTTCTTCCGGACCTCTGGTTCTGAAGCTTTCTTT

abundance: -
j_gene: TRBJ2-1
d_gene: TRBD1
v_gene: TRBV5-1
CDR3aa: CASSSQGALYNEQFF
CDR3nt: TGCGCCAGCAGCTCTCAGGGGGCCCTCTACAATGAGCAGTTCTTC

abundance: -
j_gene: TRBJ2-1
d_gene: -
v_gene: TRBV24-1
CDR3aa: CATSDSGRGVNNEQFF
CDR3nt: TGTGCCACCAGTGATTCTGGCAGGGGCGTCAACAATGAGCAGTTCTTC

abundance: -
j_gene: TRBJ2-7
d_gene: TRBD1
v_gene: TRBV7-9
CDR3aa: CASSHGTGELYEQYF
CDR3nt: TGTGCCAGCAGCCACGGGACAGGGGAACTCTACGAGCAGTACTTC

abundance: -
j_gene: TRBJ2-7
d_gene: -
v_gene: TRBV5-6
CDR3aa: CASSFRRMGSYEQYF
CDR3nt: TGTGCCAGCAGCTTTCGGCGGATGGGGTCCTACGAGCAGTACTTC

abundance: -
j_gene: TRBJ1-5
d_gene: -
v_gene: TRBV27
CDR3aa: CASSDSLYQPQHF
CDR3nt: TGTGCCAGCAGCGACAGTCTTTATCAGCCCCAGCATTTT

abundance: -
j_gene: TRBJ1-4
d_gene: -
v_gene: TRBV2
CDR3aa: CATSKALGVNEKLFF
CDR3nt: TGTGCCACCTCCAAGGCGCTAGGGGTTAATGAAAAACTGTTTTTT

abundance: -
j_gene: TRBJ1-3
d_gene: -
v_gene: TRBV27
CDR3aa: CASRSQGPSSGNTIYF
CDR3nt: TGTGCCAGCAGAAGTCAGGGCCCAAGCTCTGGAAACACCATATATTTT

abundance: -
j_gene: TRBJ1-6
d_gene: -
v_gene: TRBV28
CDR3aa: CASQGRGMGALHF
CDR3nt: TGTGCCAGCCAGGGGAGGGGTATGGGAGCCCTCCACTTT

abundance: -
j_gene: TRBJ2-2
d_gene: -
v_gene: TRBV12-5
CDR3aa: CASGLGGYTGELFF
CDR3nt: TGTGCTAGTGGTTTGGGGGGTTACACCGGGGAGCTGTTTTTT

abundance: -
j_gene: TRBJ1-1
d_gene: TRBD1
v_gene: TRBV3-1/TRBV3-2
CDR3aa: CASSQGGGQGWAFF
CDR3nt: TGTGCCAGCAGCCAAGGCGGGGGACAGGGTTGGGCTTTCTTT

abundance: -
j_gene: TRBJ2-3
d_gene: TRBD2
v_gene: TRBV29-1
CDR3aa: CSVGTSGREDTQYF
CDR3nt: TGCAGCGTTGGGACTAGCGGGAGGGAAGATACGCAGTATTTT

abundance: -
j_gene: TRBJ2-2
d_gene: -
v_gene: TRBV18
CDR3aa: CASSPPAAGELFF
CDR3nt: TGTGCCAGCTCACCACCGGCCGCCGGGGAGCTGTTTTTT

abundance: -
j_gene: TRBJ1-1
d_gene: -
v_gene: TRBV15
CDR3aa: CATSREIGNTEAFF
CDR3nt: TGTGCCACCAGCAGAGAGATTGGAAACACTGAAGCTTTCTTT

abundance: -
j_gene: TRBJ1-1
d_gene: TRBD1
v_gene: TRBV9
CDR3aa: CASSPGGLAAFF
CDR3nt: TGTGCCAGCAGCCCAGGGGGCCTTGCAGCTTTCTTT

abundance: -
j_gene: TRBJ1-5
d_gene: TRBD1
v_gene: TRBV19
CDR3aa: CASSRSGTGGGGGQPQHF
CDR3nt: TGTGCCAGTAGTAGATCGGGGACAGGGGGCGGAGGAGGGCAGCCCCAGCATTTT

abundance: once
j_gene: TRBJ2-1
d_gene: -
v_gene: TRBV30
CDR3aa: CAWSPLGLNEQFF
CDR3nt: TGTGCCTGGAGCCCCCTGGGGTTGAATGAGCAGTTCTTC

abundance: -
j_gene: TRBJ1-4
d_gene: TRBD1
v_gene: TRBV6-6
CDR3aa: CASRETGGGTNEKLFF
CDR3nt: TGTGCCAGCAGAGAGACAGGGGGGGGAACTAATGAAAAACTGTTTTTT

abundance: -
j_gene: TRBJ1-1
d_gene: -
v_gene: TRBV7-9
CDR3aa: CASSLKNLNTEAFF
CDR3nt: TGTGCCAGCAGCCTTAAAAACCTGAACACTGAAGCTTTCTTT

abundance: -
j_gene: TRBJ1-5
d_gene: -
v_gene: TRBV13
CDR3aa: CASSLGSNQPQHF
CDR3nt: TGTGCCAGCAGCTTAGGCAGTAATCAGCCCCAGCATTTT

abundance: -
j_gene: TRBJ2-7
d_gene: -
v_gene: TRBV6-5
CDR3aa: CASSYSKVGEQYF
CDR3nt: TGTGCCAGCAGTTACTCGAAGGTCGGCGAGCAGTACTTC

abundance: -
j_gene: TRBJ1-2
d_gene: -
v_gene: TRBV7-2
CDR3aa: CASSLGAGQLGYTF
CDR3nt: TGTGCCAGCAGCTTAGGGGCCGGACAGCTCGGCTACACCTTC